Listed here is a single T cell receptor beta chain. The CDR3 runs to 17 residues. CDR1 and CDR2 (germline): SGHRS, YFSETQ. V dropped 3 bases and J dropped 6; count of bases not matched to a gene: 8. TCRdb's table, derived via immunoSEQ multiplex PCR, lists solely in-frame clones and lacks some. The sample consists of approximately 2.5 million clones, around 90% of them appearing once. The data stem from a study of shared clonotypes between healthy human individuals. V and J are TRBV5-1 and TRBJ2-1, with 14 bases matching TRBD2. The sequenced sample consisted of naive CD4+ T cells sorted from blood. Subset specified: CD45RA+ positively selected. This sequence was found in a man between 18 and 29 years old in good health. The CDR3 is CASSWGTSGSFSNEQFF. The CDR3 DNA is TGCGCCAGCAGCTGGGGGACTAGCGGGAGCTTCTCCAATGAGCAGTTCTTC.